The sequence of this T cell receptor beta chain was determined in a study of control samples from healthy donors and cancer patients. Using immunoSEQ multiplex PCR, the repertoire was profiled, and TCRdb retains in-frame clones only, with some absent. The sample lists 50,000 or so clones, 80% to 90% occurring once. CDR1 SGHTA and CDR2 FQGNSA come from the germline V gene. Unmatched junction bases numbered 7, after V lost 1 base and J lost 4 bases. This CDR3 spans 15 amino acids. The V gene is TRBV7-2, the J gene TRBJ2-7; TRBD1 agrees at 7 bases. Sequencing input: PBMCs. This sequence was found in a woman in her fifties or sixties with lung cancer. CDR3 sequence: CASSLGAGTVYEQYF. CDR3 in DNA: TGTGCCAGCAGCTTAGGGGCCGGGACAGTATACGAGCAGTACTTC.